What follows is one T cell receptor (beta chain) and its context. The antigen is not known. The data were obtained in a study of shared clonotypes between healthy human individuals. On the study more broadly: Three CD4 naive, three CD4 memory, two CD8 naive and one CD8 memory plate were used per donor.

Sequenced by immunoSEQ multiplex PCR; TCRdb stores in-frame clones only, minus some. Altogether hundreds of thousands of clones are present, around 92% being singletons, with the ten largest covering 24%. General observations from the study: Roughly 4.6% of naive CD4 clonotypes were common to a few donors. Researchers found naive subsets generally carried larger estimated richness than memory subsets.

CD45RO negativity and positive selection for CCR7 defined naive CD8 cells, a population that excluded terminally differentiated effector memory CD45RA+ cells. The sequencing input was naive CD8+ T cells sorted from blood. The origin of this receptor is a man aged 25-45 years in good health.

The CDR3: CASSQSVGAGEQYF. CDR3 nucleotide sequence: TGCGCCAGCAGTCAATCGGTGGGAGCGGGCGAGCAGTACTTC. V is TRBV23-1 and J is TRBJ2-7; TRBD2 is a possible D gene (6 bases). TRBV23-1 falls under the ORF class, with uncertain function. V shed 0 bases and J shed 6 bases, with 12 bases lying between them. The CDR3 sequence is 14 residues long.